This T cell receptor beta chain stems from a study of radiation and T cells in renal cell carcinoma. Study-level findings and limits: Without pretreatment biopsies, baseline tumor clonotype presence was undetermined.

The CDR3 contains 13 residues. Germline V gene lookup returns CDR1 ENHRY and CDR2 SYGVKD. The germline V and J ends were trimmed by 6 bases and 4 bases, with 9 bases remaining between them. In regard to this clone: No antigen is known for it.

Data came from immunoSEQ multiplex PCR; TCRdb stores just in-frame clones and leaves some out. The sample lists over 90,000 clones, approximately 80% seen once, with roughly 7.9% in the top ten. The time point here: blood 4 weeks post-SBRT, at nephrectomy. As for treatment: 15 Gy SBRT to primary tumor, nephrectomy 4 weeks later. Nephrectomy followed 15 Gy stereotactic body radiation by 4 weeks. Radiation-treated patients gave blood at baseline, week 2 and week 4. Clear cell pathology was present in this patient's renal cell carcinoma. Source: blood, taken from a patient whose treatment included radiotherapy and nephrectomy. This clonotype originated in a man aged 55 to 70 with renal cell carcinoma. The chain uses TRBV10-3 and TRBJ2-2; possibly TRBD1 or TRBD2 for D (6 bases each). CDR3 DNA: TGTGCCATCAGCGGAGGGGGCACCGGGGAGCTGTTTTTT. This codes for CAISGGGTGELFF.